The clone carrying this T cell receptor beta chain is termed medium-sized. What it recognizes is unknown. Study outcomes and limitations: Tumor Tregs overlapped most with tumor, then blood, naive CD4+ cells. In terms of TCR gene usage, tumor memory CD4+ T cells clustered together with blood and lymph node memory CD4+ cells, as well as with lymph node naive CD4+ cells. Naive CD4+ cells shared approximately 12% of tumor Treg sequences.

This CDR3 region has 13 residues. V lost 7 bases and J 4 bases, leaving 13 bases between the germline ends. TRBV12-4/TRBJ1-2 clonotypes were amplified with adaptor-ligated barcode primers. TCRdb called the multiplex PCR reads again in MiXCR, with one record for every CDR3 protein. This sample has under 2,000 distinct CDR3 sequences, with approximately 4.1% found just once. The specimen was naive CD4+ T cells sorted from blood. The subset: naive CD4+ T cells, CD4+CD45RA+CD25-. This sequence originates from a female donor with breast cancer. The V call is TRBV12-3 or TRBV12-4, the J call TRBJ1-2; TRBD1 might be the D (5 bases). The CDR3 sequence is CASTVDNLYGYTF. The CDR3, as DNA: TGTGCCAGCACGGTGGACAACCTCTATGGCTACACCTTC.